This TCR beta chain came from a study of cytomegalovirus exposure and HLA in healthy donors. A single count supports this clone. The PCR used 60 Vbeta and 13 Jbeta primers. Here immunoSEQ multiplex PCR was the method, and the copy in TCRdb shows in-frame clones only, minus some. Of around 100,000 clones listed, about 66% are singletons. Germline-derived CDR1 and CDR2 are MNHEY and SVGAGI. V lost 2 bases, J lost 2 bases, and 7 bases lay in between. This CDR3 is 14 amino acids long. This chain connects TRBV6-5 to TRBJ1-5; no definite D call. The source material was PBMCs. The TCR comes from a man between 25 and 39 years old in good health and CMV-seronegative. The CDR3 bases are TGTGCCAGCAGTTACGGGAGGGGCAATCAGCCCCAGCATTTT. This codes for CASSYGRGNQPQHF.